This T cell receptor (beta chain) came from a study of blood T cell repertoires in COVID-19. Study-wide context: Researchers got acute and convalescent COVID-19 samples from the United States, Italy and Spain. T cells, B-cell-depleted T cells, or PBMCs provided the cDNA or gDNA that served as material.

Per the study methods: Nucleated cell counts were estimated from reference gene primer amplification. Profiled with immunoSEQ multiplex PCR; TCRdb holds only in-frame clones, not every one. V and J calls and clone size come straight from that table; D and trimming were deduced from the DNA. The top ten hold about an eighth of the sample, which has around 310,000 clones, around 91% seen once. The ends lost 5 bases at V and 9 bases at J; junction bases unmatched: 13. Germline CDR1 and CDR2: SGHTA and FQGNSA. The CDR3 is 15 amino acids. The receptor was derived from a woman aged 55-70 years with acute or convalescent COVID-19. The sequenced sample was peripheral blood. The chain carries TRBV7-2 and TRBJ2-5; 9 bases align to TRBD2. CDR3 in amino acids: CASSPRWSGRTPQYF. For the CDR3, the DNA is TGTGCCAGCAGCCCCCGCTGGAGCGGGAGGACGCCCCAGTACTTC. The variable domain in full, completed from reference TRBV7-2 and TRBJ2-5, reads GAGVSQSPSNKVTEKGKDVELRCDPISGHTALYWYRQSLGQGLEFLIYFQGNSAPDKSGLPSDRFSAERTGGSVSTLTIQRTQQEDSAVYLCASSPRWSGRTPQYFGPGTRLLVL.